Listed below are T cell receptor beta chains from one sample, sequenced in a study of blood T cell repertoires in COVID-19. TCRdb keeps only in-frame clones here, not all; method: immunoSEQ multiplex PCR. The sample lists over 100,000 clones, approximately 87% occurring once. The sample comprised peripheral blood. These receptors were obtained from a woman between 50 and 59 years old with acute or convalescent COVID-19. Both conserved end residues are part of each CDR3. D genes are given only for firm matches. Not all rows give a size; the values are once, few, many and, for expanded clones, a class.

clone_size j_call d_call v_call cdr3_aa cdr3_nt
once TRBJ1-1 NA TRBV30 CAWSVRSGAEAFF TGTGCCTGGAGTGTACGGTCGGGGGCTGAAGCTTTCTTT
once TRBJ2-6 NA TRBV12-5 CASGPDSSGANVLTF TGTGCTAGTGGTCCCGACTCCTCTGGGGCCAACGTCCTGACTTTC
NA TRBJ2-5 NA TRBV9 CASSVTGDQETQYF TGTGCCAGCAGCGTGACGGGGGACCAAGAGACCCAGTACTTC
NA TRBJ2-2 TRBD2 TRBV5-1 CASSLFRGANTGELFF TGCGCCAGCAGCTTGTTCCGGGGGGCGAACACCGGGGAGCTGTTTTTT
NA TRBJ1-1 TRBD1 TRBV27 CASREWGQGPEAFF TGTGCCAGCAGGGAATGGGGACAGGGTCCTGAAGCTTTCTTT
NA TRBJ1-1 TRBD1 TRBV6-2/TRBV6-3 CASSPGTAKAFF TGTGCCAGCAGTCCGGGGACAGCCAAAGCTTTCTTT
NA TRBJ1-3 NA TRBV6-5 CASSYSSTGNTIYF TGTGCCAGCAGTTACTCCTCTACTGGAAACACCATATATTTT
NA TRBJ1-1 TRBD1 TRBV6-5 CASSFGQGGAEAFF TGTGCCAGCAGTTTCGGACAGGGTGGCGCTGAAGCTTTCTTT
NA TRBJ1-5 TRBD1 TRBV6-2/TRBV6-3 CASSGAGQGPLNQPQHF TGTGCCAGCAGTGGGGCCGGACAGGGCCCCCTCAATCAGCCCCAGCATTTT
NA TRBJ1-3 NA TRBV9 CASSVQVGNTIYF TGTGCCAGCAGCGTCCAGGTTGGAAACACCATATATTTT
few TRBJ1-3 NA TRBV2 CASRVDMSSGNTIYF TGTGCCAGCAGGGTGGACATGAGCTCTGGAAACACCATATATTTT
few TRBJ1-1 NA TRBV7-8 CASSLHRNYEAFF TGTGCCAGCAGCTTACACAGGAATTATGAAGCTTTCTTT
once TRBJ1-2 TRBD1 TRBV29-1 CSGRTGANYGYTF TGCAGTGGAAGGACAGGGGCAAACTATGGCTACACCTTC
NA TRBJ1-1 TRBD1 TRBV18 CASSQTGADTEAFF TGTGCCAGCTCCCAGACAGGGGCGGACACTGAAGCTTTCTTT
few TRBJ1-5 NA TRBV5-6 CASSLAALRNQPQHF TGTGCCAGCAGCTTGGCGGCTCTCAGGAATCAGCCCCAGCATTTT
NA TRBJ1-6 NA TRBV6-6 CASSPLPRVPGDSSYNSPLHF TGTGCCAGCAGTCCACTTCCCAGGGTCCCGGGGGATAGCTCCTATAATTCACCCCTCCACTTT
NA TRBJ2-7 TRBD2 TRBV6-5 CASRDTGTSSYEQYF TGTGCCAGCAGAGATACAGGGACTAGCTCCTACGAGCAGTACTTC
NA TRBJ2-1 TRBD2 TRBV7-6 CASSFSGGLNEQFF TGTGCCAGCAGCTTTAGCGGGGGGTTGAATGAGCAGTTCTTC
NA TRBJ1-2 NA TRBV14 CASSLLSGVSHGYTF TGTGCCAGCAGCCTCCTATCGGGTGTTTCACATGGCTACACCTTC
NA TRBJ1-4 TRBD1 TRBV6-2/TRBV6-3 CASTPDRGTGNEKLFF TGTGCCAGCACCCCCGACAGGGGTACGGGTAATGAAAAACTGTTTTTT
NA TRBJ2-7 NA TRBV7-6 CASSPIPQGIPYEQYF TGTGCCAGCAGCCCAATACCGCAGGGGATTCCCTACGAGCAGTACTTC
NA TRBJ1-1 NA TRBV19 CASSLLTGNTEAFF TGTGCCAGTAGTCTCCTGACAGGGAACACTGAAGCTTTCTTT
NA TRBJ1-2 NA TRBV30 CAWSFSGKQRWIYGYTF TGTGCCTGGAGTTTTTCCGGCAAGCAGAGGTGGATCTATGGCTACACCTTC
NA TRBJ1-5 NA TRBV15 CATSRDLGGGNSNQPQHF TGTGCCACCAGCAGAGATCTCGGGGGGGGCAACAGCAATCAGCCCCAGCATTTT
NA TRBJ1-1 NA TRBV28 CASSLVQEDVKAFF TGTGCCAGCAGTTTGGTGCAGGAGGATGTAAAAGCTTTCTTT
NA TRBJ2-3 NA TRBV19 CASSIPGGLVPQYF TGTGCCAGTAGTATCCCGGGGGGCCTCGTGCCGCAGTATTTT
NA TRBJ2-2 NA TRBV7-3 CASSQGLNTGELFF TGTGCCAGCAGTCAGGGACTGAACACCGGGGAGCTGTTTTTT
NA TRBJ2-7 TRBD2 TRBV7-6 CASSLGTSETYEQYF TGTGCCAGCAGCTTGGGGACTAGCGAGACCTACGAGCAGTACTTC
NA TRBJ1-2 NA TRBV28 CASIPSDGGLGARTF TGTGCCAGCATACCCTCGGATGGGGGGTTGGGAGCTCGTACCTTC
NA TRBJ1-1 TRBD1 TRBV5-4 CASSLGTGLSGEAFF TGTGCCAGCAGCTTAGGGACAGGGCTCTCAGGTGAAGCTTTCTTT
NA TRBJ1-1 TRBD1 TRBV24-1 CATSDHRGTNTEAFF TGTGCCACCAGTGATCACAGGGGAACAAACACTGAAGCTTTCTTT
NA TRBJ2-1 TRBD1 TRBV6-5 CASGLRTGGDEQFF TGTGCCAGCGGACTCCGGACAGGGGGCGATGAGCAGTTCTTC
once TRBJ2-3 NA TRBV5-4 CASRLDGGRETQYF TGTGCCAGCCGCCTCGATGGGGGCAGAGAAACGCAGTATTTT
NA TRBJ1-1 NA TRBV27 CASSLLGGGGTEAFF TGTGCCAGCAGTTTACTGGGTGGGGGCGGCACTGAAGCTTTCTTT
NA TRBJ2-5 TRBD1 TRBV5-1 CASSSGTVQETQYF TGCGCCAGCAGCTCCGGGACAGTCCAAGAGACCCAGTACTTC
NA TRBJ2-7 NA TRBV11-2 CASSSQGSVYEQYF TGTGCCAGCAGCTCTCAGGGTTCGGTCTACGAGCAGTACTTC
NA TRBJ1-4 NA TRBV21-1 CASSKGDRVTRKLFF TGTGCCAGCAGCAAAGGGGACAGGGTGACCCGAAAACTGTTTTTT
NA TRBJ2-1 TRBD2 TRBV30 CAWSVIPPGLAGASYNEQFF TGTGCCTGGAGTGTAATACCCCCCGGCCTAGCGGGGGCCTCCTACAATGAGCAGTTCTTC
NA TRBJ1-1 NA TRBV12-3/TRBV12-4 CASSSWGDTEAFF TGTGCCAGCAGTTCTTGGGGGGACACTGAAGCTTTCTTT